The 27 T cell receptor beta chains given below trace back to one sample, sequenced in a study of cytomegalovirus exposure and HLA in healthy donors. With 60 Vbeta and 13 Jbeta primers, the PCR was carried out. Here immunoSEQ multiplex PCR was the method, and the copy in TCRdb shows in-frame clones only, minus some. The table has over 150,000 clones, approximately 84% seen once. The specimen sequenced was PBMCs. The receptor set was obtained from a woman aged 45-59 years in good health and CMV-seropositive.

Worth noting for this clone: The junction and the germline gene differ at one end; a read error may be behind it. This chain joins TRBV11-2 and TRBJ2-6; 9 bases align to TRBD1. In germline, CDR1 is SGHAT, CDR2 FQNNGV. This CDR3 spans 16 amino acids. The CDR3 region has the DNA TGTGCCAGCAGCTCCCGGGACAGGGCTGGGGCCAACGGCCTGACTTTC. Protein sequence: CASSSRDRAGANGLTF.

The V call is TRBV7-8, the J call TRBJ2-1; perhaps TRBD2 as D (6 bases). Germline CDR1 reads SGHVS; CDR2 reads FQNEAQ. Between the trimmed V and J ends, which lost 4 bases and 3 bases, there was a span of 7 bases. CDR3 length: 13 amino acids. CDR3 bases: TGTGCCAGCAGCTCGGGACTCTACAATGAGCAGTTCTTC. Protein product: CASSSGLYNEQFF. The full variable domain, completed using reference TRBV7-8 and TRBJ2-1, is GAGVSQSPRYKVAKRGQDVALRCDPISGHVSLFWYQQALGQGPEFLTYFQNEAQLDKSGLPSDRFFAERPEGSVSTLKIQRTQQEDSAVYLCASSSGLYNEQFFGPGTRLTVL.

The CDR3 nucleotides read TGTGCCACCTCCTTGAGCGGGGGGTATGGGGAGCAGTTCTTC. Translation: CATSLSGGYGEQFF. V and J are TRBV19 and TRBJ2-1, with 9 bases identical to TRBD2. With V trimmed by 10 bases and J by 10 bases, 14 bases remained unmatched. Germline values: CDR1 LNHDA, CDR2 SQIVND (reference sequence). The CDR3 is 14 amino acids.

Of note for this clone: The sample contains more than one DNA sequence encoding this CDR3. CDR3 coding DNA: TGTGCCAGCAGCTTAGGCGGGGGGCTTAGCACAGATACGCAGTATTTT. Its translation: CASSLGGGLSTDTQYF. V is TRBV11-2 and J is TRBJ2-3; 8 bases match TRBD2. Germline trimming cut 1 base from V and 0 bases from J; bases unmatched to any gene: 3. CDR1 and CDR2 (germline): SGHAT, FQNNGV. CDR3 size: 16 residues. The complete variable domain, with remaining parts taken from reference TRBV11-2 and TRBJ2-3, reads EAGVAQSPRYKIIEKRQSVAFWCNPISGHATLYWYQQILGQGPKLLIQFQNNGVVDDSQLPKDRFSAERLKGVDSTLKIQPAKLEDSAVYLCASSLGGGLSTDTQYFGPGTRLTVL.

The CDR3 nucleotides read TGTGCCTCCACAGGGGTTGTCGCCCAGTACTTC. Protein: CASTGVVAQYF. This chain connects TRBV2 to TRBJ2-5; TRBD1 matches 7 bases. The germline CDR1 and CDR2 sequences are SNHLY and FYNNEI. The CDR3 consists of 11 residues. The trim removed 11 bases at V and 9 bases at J, leaving 9 bases unmatched.

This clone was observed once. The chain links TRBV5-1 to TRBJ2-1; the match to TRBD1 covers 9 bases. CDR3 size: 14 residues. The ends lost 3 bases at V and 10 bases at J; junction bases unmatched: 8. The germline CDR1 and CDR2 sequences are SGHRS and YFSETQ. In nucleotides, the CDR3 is TGCGCCAGCAGCTCGCAGACAGGGGGTAAGGAGCAGTTCTTC. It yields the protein CASSSQTGGKEQFF.

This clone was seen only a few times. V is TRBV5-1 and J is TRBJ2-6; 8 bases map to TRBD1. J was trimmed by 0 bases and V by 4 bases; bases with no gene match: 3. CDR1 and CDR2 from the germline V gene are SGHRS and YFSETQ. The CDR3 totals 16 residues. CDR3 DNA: TGCGCCAGCAGCCGACAGGGGAGCTCTGGGGCCAACGTCCTGACTTTC. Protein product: CASSRQGSSGANVLTF.

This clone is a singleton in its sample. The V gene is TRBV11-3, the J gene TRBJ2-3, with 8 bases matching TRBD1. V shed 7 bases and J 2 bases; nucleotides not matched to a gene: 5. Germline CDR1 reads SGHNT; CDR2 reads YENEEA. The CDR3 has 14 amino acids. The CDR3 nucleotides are TGTGCCAGCACCACGGGACAGGCCACAGATACGCAGTATTTT. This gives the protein CASTTGQATDTQYF.

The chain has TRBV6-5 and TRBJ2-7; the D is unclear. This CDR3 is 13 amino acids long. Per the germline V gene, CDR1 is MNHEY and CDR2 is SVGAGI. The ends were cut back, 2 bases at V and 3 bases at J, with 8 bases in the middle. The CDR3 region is CASSYPPLYEQYF. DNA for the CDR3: TGTGCCAGCAGTTACCCCCCCCTCTACGAGCAGTACTTC.

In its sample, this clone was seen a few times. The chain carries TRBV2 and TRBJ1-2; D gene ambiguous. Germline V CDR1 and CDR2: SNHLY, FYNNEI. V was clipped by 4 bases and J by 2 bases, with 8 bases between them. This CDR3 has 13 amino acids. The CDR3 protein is CASSGQENYGYTF. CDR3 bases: TGTGCCAGCAGTGGTCAGGAAAACTATGGCTACACCTTC.

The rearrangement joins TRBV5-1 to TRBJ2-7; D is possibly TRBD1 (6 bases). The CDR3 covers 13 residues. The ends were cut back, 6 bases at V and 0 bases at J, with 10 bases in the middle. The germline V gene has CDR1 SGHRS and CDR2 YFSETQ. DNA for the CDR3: TGCGCCAGCACCATGGACAGCTCCTACGAGCAGTACTTC. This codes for CASTMDSSYEQYF.

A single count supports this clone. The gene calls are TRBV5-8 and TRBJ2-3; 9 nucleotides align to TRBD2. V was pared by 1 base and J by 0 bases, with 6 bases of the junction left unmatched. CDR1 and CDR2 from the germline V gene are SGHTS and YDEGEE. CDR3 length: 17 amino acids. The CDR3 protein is CASSLPREGASTDTQYF. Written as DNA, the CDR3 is TGTGCCAGCAGCTTGCCGCGGGAGGGGGCTAGCACAGATACGCAGTATTTT.

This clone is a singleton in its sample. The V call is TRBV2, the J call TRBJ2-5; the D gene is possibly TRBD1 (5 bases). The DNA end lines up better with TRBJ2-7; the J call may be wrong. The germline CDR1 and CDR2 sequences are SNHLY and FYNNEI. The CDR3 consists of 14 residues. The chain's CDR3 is CASSVYRQAYEQYF. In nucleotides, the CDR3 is TGTGCCAGCAGTGTATACAGGCAAGCCTACGAGCAGTACTTC.

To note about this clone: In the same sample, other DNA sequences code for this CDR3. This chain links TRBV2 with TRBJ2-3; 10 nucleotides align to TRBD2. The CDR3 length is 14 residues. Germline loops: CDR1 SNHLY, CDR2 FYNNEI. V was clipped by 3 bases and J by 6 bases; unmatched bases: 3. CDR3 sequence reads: CASSDLAGADTQYF. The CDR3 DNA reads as TGTGCCAGCAGTGATCTAGCGGGAGCCGATACGCAGTATTTT.

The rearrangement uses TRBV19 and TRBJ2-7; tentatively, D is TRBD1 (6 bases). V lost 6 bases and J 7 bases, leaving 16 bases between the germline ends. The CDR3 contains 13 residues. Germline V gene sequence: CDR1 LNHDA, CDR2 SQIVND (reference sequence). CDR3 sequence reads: CASSSWTVGEQYF. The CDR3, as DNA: TGTGCCAGTAGCTCCTGGACAGTGGGTGAGCAGTACTTC.

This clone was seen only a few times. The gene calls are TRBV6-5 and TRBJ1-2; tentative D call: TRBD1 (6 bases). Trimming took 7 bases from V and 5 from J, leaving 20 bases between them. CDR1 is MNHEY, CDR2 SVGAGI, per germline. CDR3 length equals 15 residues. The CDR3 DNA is TGTGCCAGCAACTCCAGGGTCCCAGGGGATTATGGCTACACCTTC. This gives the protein CASNSRVPGDYGYTF.

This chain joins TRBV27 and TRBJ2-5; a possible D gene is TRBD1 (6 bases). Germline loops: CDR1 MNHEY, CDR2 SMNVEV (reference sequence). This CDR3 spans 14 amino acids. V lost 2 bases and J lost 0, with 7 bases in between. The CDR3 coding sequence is TGTGCCAGCAGTTTAAGGGGGTACCAAGAGACCCAGTACTTC. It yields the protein CASSLRGYQETQYF.

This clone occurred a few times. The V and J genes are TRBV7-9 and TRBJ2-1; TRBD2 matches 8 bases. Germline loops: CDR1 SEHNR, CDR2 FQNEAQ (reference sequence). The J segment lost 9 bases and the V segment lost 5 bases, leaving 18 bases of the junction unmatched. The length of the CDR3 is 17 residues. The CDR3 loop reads CASSLLRSGTSVSEQFF. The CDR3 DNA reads TGTGCCAGCAGCCTATTAAGAAGCGGGACTAGTGTTAGTGAGCAGTTCTTC.

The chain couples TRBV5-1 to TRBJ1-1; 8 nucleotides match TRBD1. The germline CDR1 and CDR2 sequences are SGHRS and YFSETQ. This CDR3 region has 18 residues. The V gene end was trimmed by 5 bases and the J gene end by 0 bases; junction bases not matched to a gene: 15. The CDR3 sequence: CASSRYLRDRLMNTEAFF. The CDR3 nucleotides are TGCGCCAGCAGTCGTTACCTCCGGGACAGGCTTATGAACACTGAAGCTTTCTTT.

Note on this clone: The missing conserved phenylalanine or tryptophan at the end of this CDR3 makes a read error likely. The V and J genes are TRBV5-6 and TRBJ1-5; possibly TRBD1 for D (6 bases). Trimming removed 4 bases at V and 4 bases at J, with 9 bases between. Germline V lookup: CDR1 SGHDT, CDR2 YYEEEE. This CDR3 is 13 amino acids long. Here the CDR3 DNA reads TGTGCCAGCAGCCGGACAGAGAATCAGCCCCAGCATCTT. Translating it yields CASSRTENQPQHL.

CDR3 residues: CASSLEVRAHGGNSPLHF. The DNA of the CDR3 is TGCGCCAGCAGTCTGGAGGTTCGGGCCCACGGGGGTAATTCACCCCTCCACTTT. The V call is TRBV4-3, the J call TRBJ1-6, with D perhaps matching TRBD1 (5 bases). This CDR3 has 18 residues. Per the germline V gene, CDR1 is LGHNA and CDR2 is YSLEER. V was clipped by 6 bases and J by 6 bases, with 24 bases between them.

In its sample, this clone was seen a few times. The CDR3 DNA follows: TGTGCCAGCAGCCCGATGGGACAGATGAACACTGAAGCTTTCTTT. As protein: CASSPMGQMNTEAFF. The chain combines TRBV11-2 with TRBJ1-1; 7 positions agree with TRBD1. Germline loops: CDR1 SGHAT, CDR2 FQNNGV. The CDR3 runs to 15 residues. Trimming removed 5 bases from V and 0 bases from J; junction bases left unmatched: 6.

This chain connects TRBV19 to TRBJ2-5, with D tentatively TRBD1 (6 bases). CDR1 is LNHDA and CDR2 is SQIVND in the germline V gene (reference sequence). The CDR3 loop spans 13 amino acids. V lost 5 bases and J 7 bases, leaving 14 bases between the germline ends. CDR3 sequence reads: CASSVTGWVTQYF. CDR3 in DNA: TGTGCCAGTAGTGTCACAGGGTGGGTGACCCAGTACTTC.

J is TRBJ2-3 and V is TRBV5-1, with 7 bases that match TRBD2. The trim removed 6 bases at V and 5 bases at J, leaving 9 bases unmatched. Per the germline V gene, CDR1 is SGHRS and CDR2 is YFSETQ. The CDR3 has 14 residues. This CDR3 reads CASTETGGEDTQYF. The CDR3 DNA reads TGCGCCAGCACCGAAACGGGAGGAGAAGATACGCAGTATTTT. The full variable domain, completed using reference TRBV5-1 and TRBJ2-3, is KAGVTQTPRYLIKTRGQQVTLSCSPISGHRSVSWYQQTPGQGLQFLFEYFSETQRNKGNFPGRFSGRQFSNSRSEMNVSTLELGDSALYLCASTETGGEDTQYFGPGTRLTVL.

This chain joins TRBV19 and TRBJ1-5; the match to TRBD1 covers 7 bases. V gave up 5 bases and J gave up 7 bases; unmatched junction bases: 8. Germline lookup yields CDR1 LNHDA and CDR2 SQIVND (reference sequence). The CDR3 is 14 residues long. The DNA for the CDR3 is TGTGCCAGTAGTTCCGGGACAGTTAAACAGCCCCAGCATTTT. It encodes CASSSGTVKQPQHF.

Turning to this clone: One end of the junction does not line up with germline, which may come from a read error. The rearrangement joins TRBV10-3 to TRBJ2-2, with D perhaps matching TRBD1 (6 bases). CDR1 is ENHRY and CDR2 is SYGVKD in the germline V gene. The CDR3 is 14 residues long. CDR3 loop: CAISMYGDTGKLFF. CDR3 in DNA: TGTGCCATCAGTATGTACGGGGACACCGGGAAGCTGTTTTTT.

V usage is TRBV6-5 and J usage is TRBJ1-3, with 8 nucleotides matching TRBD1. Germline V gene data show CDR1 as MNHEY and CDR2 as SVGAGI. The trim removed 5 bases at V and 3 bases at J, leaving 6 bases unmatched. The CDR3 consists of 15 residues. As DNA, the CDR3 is TGTGCCAGCAGTCCGGACAGGGAGGTTGGAAACACCATATATTTT. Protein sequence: CASSPDREVGNTIYF.